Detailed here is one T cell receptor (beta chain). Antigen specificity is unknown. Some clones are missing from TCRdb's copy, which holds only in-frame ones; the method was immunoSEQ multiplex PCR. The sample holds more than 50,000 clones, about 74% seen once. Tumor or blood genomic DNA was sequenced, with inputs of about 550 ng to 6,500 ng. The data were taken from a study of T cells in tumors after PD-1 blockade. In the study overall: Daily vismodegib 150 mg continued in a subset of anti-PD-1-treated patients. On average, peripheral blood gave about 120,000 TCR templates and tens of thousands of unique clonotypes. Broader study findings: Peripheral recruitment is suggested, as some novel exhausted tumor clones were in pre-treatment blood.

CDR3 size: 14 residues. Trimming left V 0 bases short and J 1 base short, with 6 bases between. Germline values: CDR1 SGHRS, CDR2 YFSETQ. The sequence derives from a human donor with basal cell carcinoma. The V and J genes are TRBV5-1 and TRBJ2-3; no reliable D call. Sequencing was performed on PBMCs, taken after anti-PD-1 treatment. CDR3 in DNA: TGCGCCAGCAGCTTGGGAACAGGCACAGATACGCAGTATTTT. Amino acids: CASSLGTGTDTQYF.